The 15 T cell receptor beta chains reported below all come from one sample, sequenced in a study of T cells in Graves' hyperthyroidism and ophthalmopathy. RNA transcripts provided the source from which TCR beta CDR3 regions were amplified. When the TCR CDR3 underwent first-round RT-PCR, the HTBI primer set was used. MiXCR, run by TCRdb on the multiplex PCR reads, gives a single entry per CDR3 protein. The profile shows some 720,000 distinct CDR3 sequences, around 17% of them singletons. The sequencing input was blood. Every receptor here comes from a man aged 18 to 35 with Graves' hyperthyroidism.

V and J are TRBV5-5 and TRBJ2-3, with no clear D. The V and J ends lost 4 bases and 2 bases respectively, with 11 bases between them. Germline V gene data show CDR1 as SGHKS and CDR2 as YYEKEE (reference sequence). CDR3 size: 14 residues. The chain's CDR3 is CASSADPYTDTQYF. CDR3 coding DNA: TGTGCCAGCAGCGCGGACCCGTACACAGATACGCAGTATTTT.

This clonotype was counted many times. The chain is built from TRBV27 and TRBJ2-7; TRBD2 aligns across 14 bases. Germline-derived CDR1 and CDR2 are MNHEY and SMNVEV (reference sequence). The CDR3 sequence is 17 residues long. V shed 7 bases, J shed 4 bases, and the junction held 12 bases outside the gene matches. CDR3 DNA sequence: TGTGCCAGCAAAGTCTCGGGACTAGCGGGAGTAGTATACGAGCAGTACTTC. Translation gives CASKVSGLAGVVYEQYF.

This clonotype was seen at least ten times. The chain carries TRBV28 and TRBJ1-1; 7 bases fit TRBD1. There are 15 residues in the CDR3. The ends lost 5 bases at V and 1 base at J; junction bases unmatched: 7. Germline lookup yields CDR1 MDHEN and CDR2 SYDVKM. The CDR3 protein is CASSLPGTENTEAFF. DNA of the CDR3: TGTGCCAGCAGTCTACCCGGGACAGAGAACACTGAAGCTTTCTTT.

This clonotype has just a few counts. This chain links TRBV29-1 with TRBJ1-1; 7 nucleotides agree with TRBD1. The CDR3 runs to 11 residues. From germline, CDR1 is SQVTM and CDR2 ANQGSEA. Trimming removed 5 bases from V and 5 bases from J; junction bases left unmatched: 2. The chain's CDR3 is CSVQGETEAFF. The CDR3 DNA follows: TGCAGCGTTCAGGGGGAGACTGAAGCTTTCTTT.

This clonotype was seen a handful of times. DNA for the CDR3: TGTGCCAGCAGCCCGGGACGTTACTACAATGAGCAGTTCTTC. Its translation: CASSPGRYYNEQFF. The chain couples TRBV5-8 to TRBJ2-1; the D call may be TRBD1 or TRBD2 (5 bases each). Between the trimmed V and J ends, which lost 4 bases and 3 bases, there was a span of 11 bases. CDR3 length equals 14 residues. CDR1 and CDR2 from the germline V gene are SGHTS and YDEGEE.

This chain links TRBV27 with TRBJ2-7; 10 bases map to TRBD2. The CDR3 consists of 14 residues. Per the germline V gene, CDR1 is MNHEY and CDR2 is SMNVEV (reference sequence). The ends lost 2 bases at V and 4 bases at J; junction bases unmatched: 2. The CDR3 nucleotides read TGTGCCAGCAGTTTACTAGCGGGAGAGTACGAGCAGTACTTC. Its translation is CASSLLAGEYEQYF.

The V gene is TRBV4-1, the J gene TRBJ2-1; TRBD2 agrees at 7 bases. CDR3 length: 16 residues. With 2 bases clipped from V and 3 bases from J, the junction kept 7 bases outside the gene matches. Germline V gives CDR1 MGHRA, CDR2 YSYEKL. The CDR3 spells CASSQRVASGYNEQFF. The CDR3 bases are TGCGCCAGCAGCCAACGCGTGGCTAGCGGCTACAATGAGCAGTTCTTC.

The chain employs TRBV19 and TRBJ2-7, with no clear D. The germline CDR1 and CDR2 sequences are LNHDA and SQIVND (reference sequence). This CDR3 comprises 13 residues. Trimming cost V 3 bases and J 3 bases, with 9 bases left between them. The CDR3: CASSISRNYEQYF. The CDR3 DNA reads TGTGCCAGTAGTATCAGTCGGAACTACGAGCAGTACTTC.

This clonotype was seen at least ten times. V usage is TRBV12-3 or TRBV12-4 and J usage is TRBJ1-1; D is uncertain. The CDR3 totals 12 residues. V shed 4 bases and J shed 7 bases, with 10 bases lying between them. CDR3 protein: CASSSPRREAFF. For the CDR3, the DNA is TGTGCCAGCAGTTCGCCCCGGCGTGAAGCTTTCTTT.

This clonotype was picked up a small number of times. V gene TRBV9 combines with J gene TRBJ2-3; the match to TRBD1 covers 7 bases. V was clipped by 2 bases and J by 2 bases; unmatched bases: 2. Germline V gene data show CDR1 as SGDLS and CDR2 as YYNGEE. The CDR3 length is 14 residues. The DNA of the CDR3 is TGTGCCAGCAGCGTCGGGACAGTCACAGATACGCAGTATTTT. Protein product: CASSVGTVTDTQYF.

There are a few counts of this clonotype. The CDR3 sequence: CASSLPASGETQYF. In DNA form, the CDR3 reads TGTGCCAGCAGCCTTCCGGCTTCAGGAGAGACCCAGTACTTC. The rearrangement joins TRBV28 to TRBJ2-5; D ambiguous. The CDR3 runs to 14 residues. The V and J ends lost 6 bases and 4 bases respectively, with 15 bases between them. Per the germline V gene, CDR1 is MDHEN and CDR2 is SYDVKM.

This chain joins TRBV19 and TRBJ2-3; D could derive from TRBD1 or TRBD2 (5 bases each). There are 16 residues in the CDR3. The V gene's germline CDR1 is LNHDA and CDR2 SQIVND (reference sequence). Trimming removed 11 bases at V and 3 bases at J, with 24 bases between. This CDR3 reads CASSGAQVSRTDTQYF. CDR3 DNA: TGTGCCTCCTCCGGGGCCCAGGTTTCCAGAACAGATACGCAGTATTTT.

This clonotype occurred a few times. At one boundary the junction diverges from the germline segment, which might be a read error. J is TRBJ2-1 and V is TRBV7-3, with 14 bases that match TRBD2. Germline V gene data show CDR1 as SGHTA and CDR2 as FQGTGA. CDR3 size: 16 residues. The CDR3 bases are TGTGCTAGCAGCTCCCCAGGACTAGCGGGAGGAGATGAGCAGTTCTTC. Translation gives CASSSPGLAGGDEQFF.

This clonotype was seen a handful of times. The chain recombines TRBV5-8 with TRBJ2-2; 8 bases align to TRBD2. Germline CDR1 and CDR2: SGHTS and YDEGEE. This CDR3 contains 14 residues. V was pared by 4 bases and J by 4 bases, with 3 bases of the junction left unmatched. The CDR3 DNA is TGTGCCAGCAGCAGCGGGACTAGCACCGGGGAGCTGTTTTTT. Amino acids: CASSSGTSTGELFF.

Only a few counts were recorded for this clonotype. The chain joins TRBV7-9 to TRBJ2-2; D is ambiguous. V dropped 4 bases and J dropped 0 bases, with 9 bases sitting between them. In germline, CDR1 is SEHNR, CDR2 FQNEAQ (reference sequence). The CDR3 covers 15 residues. The CDR3 DNA is TGTGCCAGCAGCTCCTCGAATTCGAACACCGGGGAGCTGTTTTTT. Its translation: CASSSSNSNTGELFF.